The rows below give T cell receptor beta chains drawn from one sample of a study of T cell changes during pregnancy in multiple sclerosis. Data came from immunoSEQ multiplex PCR; TCRdb stores just in-frame clones and leaves some out. The sample yields some 37,000 clones, 70% to 90% seen once. This material consisted of CD4+ T cells from peripheral blood mononuclear cells, taken in the first trimester of pregnancy. These TCRs come from a female donor with multiple sclerosis, enrolled in a pregnancy study. Both conserved end residues are part of each CDR3. A D gene is named only where the DNA matches it firmly. Size is stated for part of the rows, as once, few or many counts, or as a class when the clone is expanded.

CDR3nt	CDR3aa	abundance	v_gene	j_gene	d_gene
TGTGCCAGCAGCCCTCTAGCAGCGAACACCGGGGAGCTGTTTTTT	CASSPLAANTGELFF	-	TRBV6-1	TRBJ2-2	-
TGTGCCATCACTCATCAGACAGGGGTGGCCAAAAACATTCAGTACTTC	CAITHQTGVAKNIQYF	-	TRBV2	TRBJ2-4	TRBD1
TGTGCCAGCAGTTTACGAGGGGGCAATGAAAAACTGTTTTTT	CASSLRGGNEKLFF	-	TRBV28	TRBJ1-4	TRBD1
TGCAGTGCTAGGGGAGGTTTCGAGCAGTACTTC	CSARGGFEQYF	-	TRBV20-1	TRBJ2-7	-
TGTGCCAGCAGTGAACCCCTGGGCCTGGATGGTGAGCAGTTCTTC	CASSEPLGLDGEQFF	-	TRBV2	TRBJ2-1	-
TGCGCCAGCAGCGAGCCTAGTTTGAATAGGGAGCTGTTTTTT	CASSEPSLNRELFF	-	TRBV5-1	TRBJ2-2	-
TGTGCCAGCAGCCCCGGACAGGGGGCAAAAACTGAAGCTTTCTTT	CASSPGQGAKTEAFF	-	TRBV6-4	TRBJ1-1	TRBD1
TGTGCCACAAAAAGGACACCACAGCAACTACCCCAGCATTTT	CATKRTPQQLPQHF	-	TRBV19	TRBJ1-5	-
TGCGCCAGCAGCCCCGTCCCGGACAGCAACTATGGCTACACCTTC	CASSPVPDSNYGYTF	-	TRBV5-1	TRBJ1-2	-
TGTGCCAGCAGCTTACGCATGGAGAACCCCGCGGGCTATGGCTACACCTTC	CASSLRMENPAGYGYTF	-	TRBV11-3	TRBJ1-2	-
TGTGCCAGCAGTTCCGACAGGCGGCAAGTCCACGAGCAGTACTTC	CASSSDRRQVHEQYF	-	TRBV2	TRBJ2-7	-
TGTGCCAGCAGCCCCGGACAGGGGGCAAATGAGCAGTTCTTC	CASSPGQGANEQFF	-	TRBV7-3	TRBJ2-1	TRBD1
TGTGCCAGCAGTCGCAGACAGGGCCTCACTGAAGCTTTCTTT	CASSRRQGLTEAFF	-	TRBV27	TRBJ1-1	TRBD1
TGTGCCTGGAGTGTACAGCGGGGTAAGAAGGCGGAAGCTTTCTTT	CAWSVQRGKKAEAFF	-	TRBV30	TRBJ1-1	-
TGTGCCAGCAGCTTAGTCGTGGGGACAGGGGGGAGCGAGCAGTACTTC	CASSLVVGTGGSEQYF	-	TRBV7-9	TRBJ2-7	TRBD1
TGTGCCAGTAGTAAATACGGACAGGGGGAAGAGACCCAGTACTTC	CASSKYGQGEETQYF	-	TRBV19	TRBJ2-5	TRBD1
TGTGCCAGCAGTTTCTGGGGACTAGGTCCCACCGGGGAGCTGTTTTTT	CASSFWGLGPTGELFF	-	TRBV27	TRBJ2-2	TRBD2
TGTGCCTGGAGTAGTCCCGGGTCGAAAGATACGCAGTATTTT	CAWSSPGSKDTQYF	-	TRBV30	TRBJ2-3	-
TGTGCCAGCAGTACAGGGTACGAGCAGTACTTC	CASSTGYEQYF	-	TRBV6-5	TRBJ2-7	-
TGTGCCAGCAGCTCGGGGGACTCCCCTTACAATGAGCAGTTCTTC	CASSSGDSPYNEQFF	-	TRBV7-8	TRBJ2-1	-
TGTGCCAGCAGCCCAACGGCGGGCGGCGAGCAGTACTTC	CASSPTAGGEQYF	-	TRBV7-3	TRBJ2-7	-
TGTGCCTGGAGGGACATACGAGGTGGCTACACCTTC	CAWRDIRGGYTF	-	TRBV30	TRBJ1-2	-
TGTGCCAGCAGCCGCCGACTAGGGTCCTACAATGAGCAGTTCTTC	CASSRRLGSYNEQFF	-	TRBV14	TRBJ2-1	-
TGTGCCAGCAGCTTAACGAGGAGCAATGAGCAGTTCTTC	CASSLTRSNEQFF	-	TRBV5-4	TRBJ2-1	-
TGTGCCAGTAGTATAAGGGAGGGTCTTCCACAAGCTTTCTTT	CASSIREGLPQAFF	-	TRBV19	TRBJ1-1	-
TGTGCCAGCAGCCGCCGAGCGGCGGACTATGGCTACACCTTC	CASSRRAADYGYTF	-	TRBV7-9	TRBJ1-2	-
TGTGCCAGCAGTTACAGGGGGCATGGGGAAGCTTTCTTT	CASSYRGHGEAFF	-	TRBV6-5	TRBJ1-1	TRBD1
TGTGCCAGCAGCTTGGGAAGAACAGGCACTCGGAACACTGAAGCTTTCTTT	CASSLGRTGTRNTEAFF	-	TRBV5-5	TRBJ1-1	-
TGTGCCAGCTCACCAGGACAGGGTACCTACAATGAGCAGTTCTTC	CASSPGQGTYNEQFF	-	TRBV18	TRBJ2-1	TRBD1
TGTGCCAGCAAAGGGACCGGGACTAGCATCGATACGCAGTATTTT	CASKGTGTSIDTQYF	-	TRBV7-9	TRBJ2-3	TRBD2
TGTGCCAGCAGCTTTATTACTAATGAAAAACTGTTTTTT	CASSFITNEKLFF	-	TRBV5-8	TRBJ1-4	-
TGTGCCACTTCCGGGACAGGGCTCACCGGGGAGCTGTTTTTT	CATSGTGLTGELFF	-	TRBV11-2	TRBJ2-2	TRBD1
TGCGCCAGCAGCTTGGGACAGGTGAACACTGAAGCTTTCTTT	CASSLGQVNTEAFF	-	TRBV5-1	TRBJ1-1	-
TGTGCCAGCAGTGTAATACAGGGGGCTGGCACTGAAGCTTTCTTT	CASSVIQGAGTEAFF	-	TRBV6-1	TRBJ1-1	TRBD1
TGTGCCAGCAGCCAAGCGACAGGCCTGAATGAGCAGTTCTTC	CASSQATGLNEQFF	-	TRBV7-9	TRBJ2-1	-
TGCGCCAGCATGGAGCGGGGAAACACAGATACGCAGTATTTT	CASMERGNTDTQYF	-	TRBV5-1	TRBJ2-3	TRBD2
TGTGCCAGCAGTTTTCCGGGACAGGGGGCGCGGGAGGAGTACTTC	CASSFPGQGAREEYF	-	TRBV28	TRBJ2-7	TRBD1
TGTGCCTGGAGTCAGGACATTCTCTCCTACAATGAGCAGTTCTTC	CAWSQDILSYNEQFF	-	TRBV30	TRBJ2-1	-
TGTGCCAGCAGTGAAATAAGGGGGAACACTGAAGCTTTCTTT	CASSEIRGNTEAFF	-	TRBV6-1	TRBJ1-1	-
TGTGCCAGTAGTATTCGCCGTACAGGGCCGGGATGGGAGACCCAGTACTTC	CASSIRRTGPGWETQYF	once	TRBV19	TRBJ2-5	-
TGTGCCAGCAGTTTACGTCCCAGGAACTCCCATAATTCACCCCTCCACTTT	CASSLRPRNSHNSPLHF	-	TRBV27	TRBJ1-6	-
TGTGCCAGCAGTCGTCTAAGCTCTGGAAACACCATATATTTT	CASSRLSSGNTIYF	-	TRBV28	TRBJ1-3	-
TGCAGCGTGGGACAGGGTTTGGCTGAGCAGTACTTC	CSVGQGLAEQYF	-	TRBV29-1	TRBJ2-7	TRBD1
TGTGCCATCAGTGAAGGGACAGGGGACACTGAAGCTTTCTTT	CAISEGTGDTEAFF	-	TRBV10-3	TRBJ1-1	TRBD1
TGTGCCAGCAGTACAGGGGGCGGCTACAATGAGCAGTTCTTC	CASSTGGGYNEQFF	once	TRBV5-4	TRBJ2-1	TRBD1
TGTGCCAGCAGCTGGGGGACAGCTGCCTACGAGCAGTACTTC	CASSWGTAAYEQYF	-	TRBV5-4	TRBJ2-7	TRBD1
TGTGCCAGCTCCGTCGGACAGGCCTACGAGCAGTACTTC	CASSVGQAYEQYF	once	TRBV18	TRBJ2-7	TRBD1
TGTGCCAGCAGCTTGGGGCTGAGCGGCAATCAGCCCCAGCATTTT	CASSLGLSGNQPQHF	once	TRBV5-6	TRBJ1-5	-
TGTGCCAGCAGCTTCCCCGGAGGGTCGGACACTGAAGCTTTCTTT	CASSFPGGSDTEAFF	-	TRBV7-2	TRBJ1-1	-
TGTGCCACCAGCAGAGCTGAGGGATCCTTTCAGCCCCAGCATTTT	CATSRAEGSFQPQHF	once	TRBV15	TRBJ1-5	-
TGTGCCAGCAGTGACCCCCCCAGGGGCCCTGGCGAGCAGTACTTC	CASSDPPRGPGEQYF	-	TRBV6-1	TRBJ2-7	-
TGTGCCAGCAGTCGACAGGGTCAGGGAGTGACAGATACGCAGTATTTT	CASSRQGQGVTDTQYF	-	TRBV7-9	TRBJ2-3	TRBD1
TGTGCCAGCAGCTCTTGGACAGGGCCGAGTACTAATGAAAAACTGTTTTTT	CASSSWTGPSTNEKLFF	once	TRBV7-9	TRBJ1-4	TRBD1
TGTGCCTTCCTAGGACCCGGCGACAGGGGGTACGAGCAGTACTTC	CAFLGPGDRGYEQYF	-	TRBV30	TRBJ2-7	TRBD1
TGTGCCAGCAGTCCCCACCCCTTAGCGGGAAGCTCCTACGAGCAGTACTTC	CASSPHPLAGSSYEQYF	-	TRBV27	TRBJ2-7	TRBD2
TGTGCCAGCAGTTTGCAGGGGGCCCGCGAGCAGTACTTC	CASSLQGAREQYF	once	TRBV28	TRBJ2-7	TRBD1
TGTGCCAGCACCGAAGCCCGGGGAGAATACGAGCAGTACTTC	CASTEARGEYEQYF	-	TRBV28	TRBJ2-7	-